This is a list of T cell receptor beta chains from one sample in a study of neoadjuvant nivolumab and ipilimumab in lung cancer. Assay: immunoSEQ multiplex PCR; the TCRdb copy retains only in-frame clones and omits some. The table lists about 38,000 clones, 89% of them singletons. This specimen was peripheral blood, taken before neoadjuvant nivolumab, alone or with ipilimumab. These receptors were obtained from an adult with non-small cell lung cancer. CDR3s include the opening cysteine and the closing phenylalanine or tryptophan. D genes are given only for firm matches. A row's size may be missing; if present it is once, few, many or a size class.

>TRBJ1-5|TRBV15|once|NA
TGTGCCACCAGCAGACAAAATCAGCCCCAGCATTTT
CATSRQNQPQHF
>TRBJ1-3|TRBV7-9|NA|NA
TGTGCCAGCAGCTCCTCCCGGGACTTAGGCACCATATATTTT
CASSSSRDLGTIYF
>TRBJ2-7|TRBV6-1|NA|TRBD1
TGTGCCAGCAGTGAGATATCGGGACAGGGGTTCTACGAGCAGTACTTC
CASSEISGQGFYEQYF
>TRBJ1-1|TRBV7-2|NA|NA
TGTGCCAGCAGCTTAGGCTCGTACAATGAAGCTTTCTTT
CASSLGSYNEAFF
>TRBJ2-1|TRBV7-8|NA|NA
TGTGCCAGCAGCTTAGCGTCGGGGATCAGCTCCTACAATGAGCAGTTCTTC
CASSLASGISSYNEQFF
>TRBJ2-7|TRBV11-1|few|TRBD2
TGTGCCAGCGGGAGGGAACGCGAGCAGTACTTC
CASGREREQYF
>TRBJ1-5|TRBV12-5|NA|NA
TGTGCTAGTGGGCATGGGAATAGCAATCAGCCCCAGCATTTT
CASGHGNSNQPQHF
>TRBJ1-1|TRBV14|few|NA
TGTGCCAGCAGCCCGAGGGGGAACACTGAAGCTTTCTTT
CASSPRGNTEAFF
>TRBJ2-1|TRBV6-1|NA|TRBD2
TGTGCCACCGTTGGGGCGGGAGGAGCCTACAATGAGCAGTTCTTC
CATVGAGGAYNEQFF
>TRBJ2-7|TRBV7-9|once|TRBD1
TGTGCCAGCAGCGGACAGGGTTTCACGGGGCCCTACGAGCAGTACTTC
CASSGQGFTGPYEQYF
>TRBJ2-7|TRBV5-6|once|NA
TGTGCCAGCAGCTTGGGGGGTGGTAGGAACGAGCAGTACTTC
CASSLGGGRNEQYF
>TRBJ2-7|TRBV11-2|NA|TRBD1
TGTGCCAGCAGCTTAGTGGGGACAGGGTACTCCTACGAGCAGTACTTC
CASSLVGTGYSYEQYF
>TRBJ1-5|TRBV2|few|NA
TGTGCCAGCAGTGGACCCGCGGGGGGGTATCAGCCCCAGCATTTT
CASSGPAGGYQPQHF
>TRBJ2-1|TRBV30|NA|NA
TGTGCCTGGAGCCCAGCCCCCGAGCAGTTCTTC
CAWSPAPEQFF
>TRBJ2-7|TRBV9|NA|NA
TGTGCCAGCAGCCACGAGGGCCGCCTTAACGAGCAGTACTTC
CASSHEGRLNEQYF
>TRBJ1-4|TRBV18|NA|TRBD1
TGTGCCAGCTCACCTGGACAGGGAGCGCCAACTAATGAAAAACTGTTTTTT
CASSPGQGAPTNEKLFF
>TRBJ2-1|TRBV30|NA|TRBD1
TGTGCCTGGAGTGAGGGGACAGGGTCCTACAATGAGCAGTTCTTC
CAWSEGTGSYNEQFF
>TRBJ2-5|TRBV27|NA|NA
TGTGCCAGCAGTTTCCGGGCTGGGGGCTTGCAAGAGACCCAGTACTTC
CASSFRAGGLQETQYF
>TRBJ2-2|TRBV6-5|once|NA
TGTGCCAGCACCGGTAACACCGGGGAGCTGTTTTTT
CASTGNTGELFF
>TRBJ2-7|TRBV7-2|once|TRBD1
TGTGCCAGCAGCATGTCCCGGGACAGAAACGAGCAGTACTTC
CASSMSRDRNEQYF
>TRBJ2-7|TRBV6-1|NA|TRBD1
TGTGCCAGCAGTGAAGCCGGACACAGGGGCTCCTACGAGCAGTACTTC
CASSEAGHRGSYEQYF
>TRBJ2-1|TRBV7-9|few|NA
TGTGCCAGCAGCTTAGTCAGGGGTTCGTACAATGAGCAGTTCTTC
CASSLVRGSYNEQFF
>TRBJ2-7|TRBV6-5|NA|NA
TGTGCCAGCAGTTATTCCGCAGGGGGGAACGAGCAGTACTTC
CASSYSAGGNEQYF
>TRBJ2-1|TRBV18|NA|NA
TGTGCCAGTACTAGACGGACAGACGAGCAGTTCTTC
CASTRRTDEQFF
>TRBJ2-3|TRBV7-2|NA|NA
TGTGCCAGCAGCTTAGAGTTCTACGCGCAAGATACGCAGTATTTT
CASSLEFYAQDTQYF
>TRBJ2-7|TRBV7-9|NA|TRBD2
TGTGCCAGCACCCTTTCTACGGGACTAGCGGGAGTCGAGCAGTACTTC
CASTLSTGLAGVEQYF
>TRBJ2-5|TRBV7-9|NA|TRBD1
TGTGCCAGCAGCCTTGGACAGGGCGACTACCAAGAGACCCAGTACTTC
CASSLGQGDYQETQYF
>TRBJ2-7|TRBV27|once|NA
TGTGCCAGCAGTTCGGCAGGGCTCTTCTGGGAGCAGTACTTC
CASSSAGLFWEQYF
>TRBJ2-5|TRBV7-2|NA|NA
TGTGCCAGCACCAGCTTAGCAGGGGCCCAGTACTTC
CASTSLAGAQYF
>TRBJ1-1|TRBV20-1|once|NA
TGCAGTGTTGGGGGGAACACTGAAGCTTTCTTT
CSVGGNTEAFF
>TRBJ2-7|TRBV19|NA|NA
TGTGCCAGTAGTTTCGGGGGACCTTCCTACGAGCAGTACTTC
CASSFGGPSYEQYF
>TRBJ2-3|TRBV7-2|NA|NA
TGTGCCAGCAGCTTATCTCCCCAATCAGATACGCAGTATTTT
CASSLSPQSDTQYF
>TRBJ2-2|TRBV6-4|few|TRBD2
TGTGCCAGCAGCCCGACTAGCGGAAACACCGGGGAGCTGTTTTTT
CASSPTSGNTGELFF